These 29 T cell receptor beta chains originate from one sample sequenced in a study of blood T cell repertoires in COVID-19. Generated by immunoSEQ multiplex PCR, the TCRdb table keeps only in-frame clones and is missing some. The profile shows some 150,000 clones, roughly 87% of them singletons. The material sequenced was peripheral blood. The receptors come from a human donor in a cohort sampled during active COVID-19.

The V and J genes are TRBV9 and TRBJ2-3; D may be TRBD1 (6 bases). This CDR3 has 15 amino acids. V was trimmed by 0 bases and J by 2 bases, leaving 10 bases between them. Germline CDR1 and CDR2: SGDLS and YYNGEE. The CDR3 nucleotides are TGTGCCAGCAGCGTAGGGGGGCAATTCACAGATACGCAGTATTTT. It codes for CASSVGGQFTDTQYF. The full variable domain, with the rest looked up from reference TRBV9 and TRBJ2-3, is DSGVTQTPKHLITATGQRVTLRCSPRSGDLSVYWYQQSLDQGLQFLIQYYNGEERAKGNILERFSAQQFPDLHSELNLSSLELGDSALYFCASSVGGQFTDTQYFGPGTRLTVL.

This sequence joins TRBV29-1 and TRBJ2-7, with 7 nucleotides matching TRBD1. The CDR3 totals 13 residues. With V trimmed by 3 bases and J by 5 bases, 7 bases remained unmatched. Germline assignment: CDR1 SQVTM and CDR2 ANQGSEA. The CDR3 protein is CSVDRQGDNEQYF. CDR3 bases: TGCAGCGTTGACCGACAGGGTGACAACGAGCAGTACTTC.

The chain recombines TRBV4-3 with TRBJ1-2, with D perhaps matching TRBD1 (5 bases). V was cut by 0 bases and J by 2 bases, with 16 bases left in between. The CDR3 runs to 17 residues. Germline-derived CDR1 and CDR2 are LGHNA and YSLEER. CDR3 sequence: CASSQDFAGTTNYGYTF. DNA for the CDR3: TGCGCCAGCAGCCAAGATTTTGCAGGGACTACCAACTATGGCTACACCTTC.

The sample holds one count of this clone. V is TRBV18 and J is TRBJ1-6, with TRBD1 matching 10 bases. The V and J ends lost 2 bases and 4 bases, in that order; junction bases with no gene match: 5. CDR1 is KGHSH and CDR2 is LQKENI in the germline V gene. This CDR3 region has 17 residues. CDR3 coding DNA: TGTGCCAGCTCACCATCGACAGGGGGCGGATATAATTCACCCCTCCACTTT. Residues: CASSPSTGGGYNSPLHF.

The chain uses TRBV19 and TRBJ2-3; 9 nucleotides align to TRBD2. Germline loops: CDR1 LNHDA, CDR2 SQIVND (reference sequence). This CDR3 is built from 15 residues. The V gene end was trimmed by 2 bases and the J gene end by 8 bases; junction bases not matched to a gene: 8. The CDR3 DNA is TGTGCCAGTAGTATATCTAGCGGGGCAAGTGGTACGCAGTATTTT. It codes for CASSISSGASGTQYF.

The chain has TRBV5-1 and TRBJ2-1, with D uncertain. Trimming shortened V by 0 bases and J by 5 bases, and 6 bases separated the two germline ends. The CDR3 extends over 13 amino acids. Germline-derived CDR1 and CDR2 are SGHRS and YFSETQ. The CDR3 reads CASSLDADNEQFF. CDR3 in DNA: TGCGCCAGCAGCTTGGATGCGGACAATGAGCAGTTCTTC.

The V gene is TRBV3-1 (or the pseudogene TRBV3-2), the J gene TRBJ2-7; D is unclear. The CDR3 is 14 amino acids. The V end was cut by 1 base, the J end by 0 bases, with 7 bases between. CDR1 and CDR2 from the germline V gene are LGHDT and YNNKEL (reference sequence). The CDR3 is CASSQVPSSYEQYF. CDR3 bases: TGTGCCAGCAGCCAAGTCCCCTCCTCCTACGAGCAGTACTTC.

The chain employs TRBV5-1 and TRBJ2-3; no clear D gene. V was shortened by 0 bases and J by 5 bases, with 16 bases between the two germline ends. CDR1 SGHRS and CDR2 YFSETQ come from the germline V gene. This CDR3 is built from 16 residues. CDR3 amino acids: CASSLVMTSTGDTQYF. DNA of the CDR3: TGCGCCAGCAGCTTGGTCATGACCTCAACGGGAGATACGCAGTATTTT. Filled out from reference TRBV5-1 and TRBJ2-3, the complete variable domain reads KAGVTQTPRYLIKTRGQQVTLSCSPISGHRSVSWYQQTPGQGLQFLFEYFSETQRNKGNFPGRFSGRQFSNSRSEMNVSTLELGDSALYLCASSLVMTSTGDTQYFGPGTRLTVL.

V is TRBV27 and J is TRBJ1-6; 7 nucleotides match TRBD1. CDR1 is MNHEY and CDR2 is SMNVEV in the germline V gene (reference sequence). The J segment lost 2 bases and the V segment lost 6 bases, leaving 4 bases of the junction unmatched. This CDR3 region has 15 residues. The CDR3 DNA reads as TGTGCCAGCAGCCCCGGGACAGCCTATAATTCACCCCTCCACTTT. Amino acids: CASSPGTAYNSPLHF.

The CDR3, as DNA: TGCGCCAGCAGCCTGGACGGGGAAGAGACCCAGTACTTC. It encodes CASSLDGEETQYF. The rearrangement uses TRBV4-1 and TRBJ2-5; a weak D match, TRBD2 (5 bases). Germline V gene data show CDR1 as MGHRA and CDR2 as YSYEKL. Trimming took off 4 bases at V and 3 bases at J, with 9 bases between the two ends. The CDR3 covers 13 residues.

The rearrangement links TRBV6-5 to TRBJ2-7, with 9 nucleotides matching TRBD2. The germline V gene encodes CDR1 MNHEY and CDR2 SVGAGI. The V and J ends lost 5 bases and 5 bases, in that order; junction bases with no gene match: 1. CDR3 length: 12 residues. The CDR3 reads CASSPSGDEQYF. CDR3 nucleotides: TGTGCCAGCAGTCCTAGCGGGGACGAGCAGTACTTC.

The gene calls are TRBV12-5 and TRBJ2-7; the D gene is possibly TRBD1 (6 bases). The CDR3 covers 16 residues. Germline V gives CDR1 LGHNT, CDR2 FRNRAP. V lost 0 bases to trimming and J lost 1 base, with 13 bases between them. CDR3 coding DNA: TGTGCTAGTGGTTTGGTAGGGTGGGGGCCTTCCTACGAGCAGTACTTC. It yields the protein CASGLVGWGPSYEQYF.

The J gene is TRBJ2-7, the V gene TRBV6-5; tentatively, D is TRBD2 (5 bases). V was trimmed by 4 bases and J by 6 bases, leaving 13 bases between them. This CDR3 is 13 amino acids long. Germline CDR1 MNHEY, CDR2 SVGAGI. Here the CDR3 reads CASSSRTRTEQYF. DNA for the CDR3: TGTGCCAGCAGTTCCAGGACTCGGACCGAGCAGTACTTC.

The chain recombines TRBV6-4 with TRBJ2-6; TRBD2 is a possible D gene (5 bases). V lost 2 bases and J lost 2, with 7 bases in between. The CDR3 consists of 15 residues. Germline CDR1 MRHNA, CDR2 SNTAGT. The CDR3 nucleotides read TGTGCCAGCAGTGACACCGGGACTGGGGCCAACGTCCTGACTTTC. Translated, it gives CASSDTGTGANVLTF.

The CDR3 spells CAISLTGSKAYEQYF. In nucleotides, the CDR3 is TGTGCCATCAGTCTGACAGGGTCCAAAGCCTACGAGCAGTACTTC. The V gene is TRBV10-3, the J gene TRBJ2-7, with TRBD1 matching 7 bases. The trim removed 5 bases at V and 2 bases at J, leaving 9 bases unmatched. This CDR3 is 15 amino acids long. Germline V gene lookup returns CDR1 ENHRY and CDR2 SYGVKD.

This chain uses TRBV11-3 with TRBJ2-1; the match to TRBD2 covers 10 bases. The germline CDR1 and CDR2 sequences are SGHNT and YENEEA. J was trimmed by 1 base and V by 5 bases; bases with no gene match: 2. There are 15 residues in the CDR3. The CDR3 sequence is CASSLSGGSYNEQFF. The CDR3 DNA is TGTGCCAGCAGCCTTAGCGGGGGGTCCTACAATGAGCAGTTCTTC.

V gene TRBV15 combines with J gene TRBJ2-2; D is uncertain. V was trimmed by 0 bases and J by 8 bases, leaving 7 bases between them. The CDR3 covers 13 residues. Germline assignment: CDR1 LNHNV and CDR2 YYDKDF (reference sequence). CDR3 coding DNA: TGTGCCACCAGCAGAGATTTTCAAGGGGAGCTGTTTTTT. Its protein product is CATSRDFQGELFF.

This chain connects TRBV19 to TRBJ1-6, with TRBD1 matching over 11 bases. The CDR3 is made up of 15 amino acids. Germline V CDR1 and CDR2: LNHDA, SQIVND (reference sequence). V was pared by 3 bases and J by 9 bases, with 4 bases of the junction left unmatched. CDR3 nucleotides: TGTGCCAGTAGTATCGGACAGGGGGCAAGTTCACCCCTCCACTTT. Translating gives CASSIGQGASSPLHF.

The J gene is TRBJ1-5, the V gene TRBV7-2; D not resolved. The germline V gene has CDR1 SGHTA and CDR2 FQGNSA. Trimming stripped 5 bases from V and 0 bases from J, with 11 bases between. The CDR3 length is 15 residues. The CDR3 nucleotides are TGTGCCAGCAGCCTCACAGCTTATAGCAATCAGCCCCAGCATTTT. This gives the protein CASSLTAYSNQPQHF.

The rearrangement uses TRBV29-1 and TRBJ2-5; TRBD2 agrees at 7 bases. Germline values: CDR1 SQVTM, CDR2 ANQGSEA. V shed 4 bases, J shed 2 bases, and the junction held 4 bases outside the gene matches. The CDR3 consists of 13 residues. CDR3 protein: CSVGGGLQETQYF. In DNA form, the CDR3 reads TGCAGCGTTGGGGGGGGGTTACAAGAGACCCAGTACTTC. Full variable domain (remainder filled in from reference TRBV29-1 and TRBJ2-5): SAVISQKPSRDICQRGTSLTIQCQVDSQVTMMFWYRQQPGQSLTLIATANQGSEATYESGFVIDKFPISRPNLTFSTLTVSNMSPEDSSIYLCSVGGGLQETQYFGPGTRLLVL.

CDR3 sequence (DNA): TGTGCCAGCAGCAAAGGACAGGGTCCCCACCTCCGGGGCTACACCTTC. Its protein product is CASSKGQGPHLRGYTF. The V gene is TRBV9, the J gene TRBJ1-2, with 8 bases fitting TRBD1. V lost 4 bases to trimming and J lost 8 bases; unmatched junction nucleotides: 16. Germline V gene sequence: CDR1 SGDLS, CDR2 YYNGEE. The CDR3 runs to 16 residues.

In nucleotides, the CDR3 is TGTGCCAGCTCACCAACACAACAGGAGACCCAGTACTTC. This gives the protein CASSPTQQETQYF. The rearrangement uses TRBV18 and TRBJ2-5, with D hard to call. V shed 2 bases and J shed 5 bases, with 9 bases lying between them. CDR1 and CDR2 from the germline V gene are KGHSH and LQKENI. CDR3 length: 13 amino acids.

The chain is built from TRBV25-1 and TRBJ1-6; D gene unclear. This CDR3 contains 12 residues. The germline gives CDR1 MGHDK, CDR2 SYGVNS. V was shortened by 3 bases and J by 9 bases, with 6 bases between the two germline ends. The CDR3 loop reads CASSDASSPLHF. CDR3 DNA sequence: TGTGCCAGCAGTGATGCTAGTTCACCCCTCCACTTT.

The V gene is TRBV9, the J gene TRBJ2-3, with a weak D call TRBD2 (6 bases). Germline V gene lookup returns CDR1 SGDLS and CDR2 YYNGEE. This CDR3 is built from 14 residues. V lost 1 base, J lost 2 bases, and 8 bases lay in between. CDR3 nucleotide sequence: TGTGCCAGCAGCGTACGGGGGAACACAGATACGCAGTATTTT. Translation: CASSVRGNTDTQYF.

This sequence joins TRBV9 and TRBJ2-2, with 7 bases lining up with TRBD2. The germline gives CDR1 SGDLS, CDR2 YYNGEE. The CDR3 is made up of 17 amino acids. Trimming cost V 4 bases and J 6 bases; bases outside gene matches: 15. CDR3 region: CASSPIAGQGGAGELFF. The CDR3 DNA is TGTGCCAGCAGCCCAATAGCGGGCCAGGGCGGGGCCGGGGAGCTGTTTTTT.

This chain connects TRBV7-2 to TRBJ1-3; 7 nucleotides match TRBD1. Germline CDR1 reads SGHTA; CDR2 reads FQGNSA. Unmatched junction bases numbered 10, after V lost 4 bases and J lost 4 bases. CDR3 length: 16 amino acids. The CDR3 bases are TGTGCCAGCAGCTGGTCTCTTGGAGGGGGCGGAAACACCATATATTTT. This codes for CASSWSLGGGGNTIYF. The variable domain in full, with the rest retrieved from reference TRBV7-2 and TRBJ1-3, is GAGVSQSPSNKVTEKGKDVELRCDPISGHTALYWYRQSLGQGLEFLIYFQGNSAPDKSGLPSDRFSAERTGGSVSTLTIQRTQQEDSAVYLCASSWSLGGGGNTIYFGEGSWLTVV.

The chain has TRBV5-6 and TRBJ2-4; maybe TRBD1 (6 bases). The CDR3 extends over 18 amino acids. Germline-derived CDR1 and CDR2 are SGHDT and YYEEEE. Trimming stripped 2 bases from V and 0 bases from J, with 18 bases between. The CDR3 nucleotides read TGTGCCAGCAGCTTCTCGAGACAGGCCTTCTTAGCCAAAAACATTCAGTACTTC. Translated, it gives CASSFSRQAFLAKNIQYF.

The chain is built from TRBV9 and TRBJ2-3; D remains unclear. CDR1 is SGDLS and CDR2 is YYNGEE in the germline V gene. There are 13 residues in the CDR3. V gave up 6 bases and J gave up 0 bases, with 8 bases separating them. This CDR3 is CASNLRSTDTQYF. For the CDR3, the DNA is TGTGCCAGCAACCTCAGGAGCACAGATACGCAGTATTTT.

The chain links TRBV10-3 to TRBJ2-2, with 7 bases matching TRBD1. V lost 0 bases and J lost 2; bases outside the gene matches: 9. Germline values: CDR1 ENHRY, CDR2 SYGVKD. This CDR3 contains 18 residues. CDR3 residues: CAISESFPGQLNTGELFF. The CDR3 coding sequence is TGTGCCATCAGTGAGTCTTTTCCGGGACAGCTAAACACCGGGGAGCTGTTTTTT.